These T cell receptor beta chains were read from a single sample in a study of blood T cell repertoires in COVID-19. Some clones are missing from TCRdb's copy, which holds only in-frame ones; the method was immunoSEQ multiplex PCR. Of 100,000 to 140,000 clones in the sample, around 90% were seen once. The sequencing sample was made of peripheral blood. The receptors come from a woman aged 25-40 years with acute or convalescent COVID-19. The CDR3 runs from the conserved cysteine through the conserved F or W. The D gene is left open where the match is weak. Size is omitted from some rows. Given values are once, few, many or a class for expanded clones.

abundance: -
d_gene: TRBD2
j_gene: TRBJ2-5
v_gene: TRBV11-2
CDR3nt: TGTGCCAGCAGCACCCCCTCGGGGGGAGAGACCCAGTACTTC
CDR3aa: CASSTPSGGETQYF

abundance: -
d_gene: TRBD1
j_gene: TRBJ1-5
v_gene: TRBV19
CDR3nt: TGTGCCAGTAGGCAGGGACAGAGCAATCAGCCCCAGCATTTT
CDR3aa: CASRQGQSNQPQHF

abundance: -
d_gene: -
j_gene: TRBJ2-1
v_gene: TRBV19
CDR3nt: TGTGCCAGTAGTGTTAGCGAGGTCTCCTACAATGAGCAGTTCTTC
CDR3aa: CASSVSEVSYNEQFF

abundance: -
d_gene: -
j_gene: TRBJ2-7
v_gene: TRBV3-1/TRBV3-2
CDR3nt: TGTGCCAGCAGCCAACTTTCCTACGAGCAGTACTTC
CDR3aa: CASSQLSYEQYF

abundance: -
d_gene: TRBD2
j_gene: TRBJ2-1
v_gene: TRBV3-1/TRBV3-2
CDR3nt: TGTGCCAGCAGCCCCCTGGGACTAGCGGGAGATTACAATGAGCAGTTCTTC
CDR3aa: CASSPLGLAGDYNEQFF

abundance: few
d_gene: -
j_gene: TRBJ1-3
v_gene: TRBV9
CDR3nt: TGTGCCAGCAGCGCTGAACCCAGGGGAACTGGAAACACCATATATTTT
CDR3aa: CASSAEPRGTGNTIYF

abundance: -
d_gene: -
j_gene: TRBJ2-7
v_gene: TRBV28
CDR3nt: TGTGCCAGCAGTTTAGCAGGCCGTTCAATCCGCGAGCAGTACTTC
CDR3aa: CASSLAGRSIREQYF

abundance: -
d_gene: -
j_gene: TRBJ1-1
v_gene: TRBV7-2
CDR3nt: TGTGCCAGCAGCCTACAGGTGAACACTGAAGCTTTCTTT
CDR3aa: CASSLQVNTEAFF

abundance: -
d_gene: -
j_gene: TRBJ2-5
v_gene: TRBV27
CDR3nt: TGTGCCAGCAGTTTATCCGGAGAGACCCAGTACTTC
CDR3aa: CASSLSGETQYF

abundance: -
d_gene: TRBD1
j_gene: TRBJ2-7
v_gene: TRBV3-1/TRBV3-2
CDR3nt: TGTGCCAGCAGCCAAGGACAGGGCGCGGTACTCGAGCAGTACTTC
CDR3aa: CASSQGQGAVLEQYF

abundance: -
d_gene: -
j_gene: TRBJ2-2
v_gene: TRBV7-7
CDR3nt: TGTGCCAGCAGCCCGCTAACCGGCACCGGGGAGCTGTTTTTT
CDR3aa: CASSPLTGTGELFF

abundance: -
d_gene: -
j_gene: TRBJ1-5
v_gene: TRBV11-2
CDR3nt: TGTGCCAGCAGCCGTGAGAGGGTTTATAGCAATCAGCCCCAGCATTTT
CDR3aa: CASSRERVYSNQPQHF